This T cell receptor beta chain is drawn from a study of identical twins. Study results and caveats: Models predicted less out-of-frame TCR alpha sharing in monozygotic twins than was found. Out-of-frame alpha sequences common to twins were enriched for low generation probability. Because invariant MAIT and iNKT cells could be present, zero-insertion analyses could be partly confounded.

Donors uniformly comprised healthy Caucasians. Germline CDR1 is LGHNA and CDR2 is YSLEER. J lost 9 bases, V lost 1 base, and 7 bases had no gene match. This CDR3 is 15 amino acids long. This clonotype was seen a few times. The antigen is undetermined. TCRdb re-called the 5' RACE reads with MiXCR, one entry per CDR3 protein. In the table there are around 670,000 distinct CDR3 sequences, approximately 6% of which are singletons. The source material was naive T cells sorted from blood. The chain recombines TRBV4-3 with TRBJ2-1; 9 bases agree with TRBD2. This clonotype was sampled from a man between 18 and 35 years old in good health. The CDR3 DNA reads as TGCGCCAGCAGCCAAGGGGTAGCGGGAGCTATTGAGCAGTTCTTC. Translated: CASSQGVAGAIEQFF.